This T cell receptor (beta chain) was recovered during a study of cytomegalovirus exposure and HLA in healthy donors (dated by TCRdb to about 2017). As for the study more broadly: An earlier analysis of approximately 640 of the donors reported more than 250 Gb of sequence data and approximately 110 million unique TCR beta sequences from approximately 180 million T cells. On average, roughly 200,000 unique TCR beta nucleotide sequences were sequenced per donor among a few hundred genotyped donors of the cohort, with roughly 18% of those sequences being non-productive. All discovery cohort repertoires had been generated using a single sequencing platform. Donor age, sex, ethnicity and CMV serostatus were compiled alongside the repertoire data. The T cell repertoires of under 700 subjects were profiled by immunosequencing and related to cytomegalovirus serostatus. To predict cytomegalovirus infection status, the study combined high-throughput TCR immunosequencing, statistical association of individual TCRs with disease status, and machine learning. Genome-wide SNP genotypes for about 60% of the roughly 700 donors were used in a later genetic analysis, which treated that subset as a discovery cohort. Of the roughly 410 genotyped donors, 81% were placed in the genetic ancestry cluster associated with self-reported Caucasian donors. A later analysis re-examined previously published TCR beta repertoires from about 670 donors and added high-resolution HLA genotyping to investigate patterns of TCR occurrence. Roughly five DR-DQ haplotypes were handled as single units for association and clustering because linkage in the cohort was strong. About 280 gigabases of sequencing data and 70 million to 85 million unique TCR sequences were included in an early release covering roughly 600 HLA-typed donors. Rather than drawing on any new phenotypic data, the later analysis identified candidate immune exposures from TCR beta sequences and the way those sequences occurred across donors. The study was designed to test whether signatures of past pathogen exposure could be identified by cataloging public T cell receptors. An earlier analysis of roughly 600 of the donors used high-throughput TCR beta sequencing to judge whether each TCR beta V gene segment behaved as functional or pseudogenic. The number of donors typed differed by locus, with roughly 620-640 for A, B, C, DRB1 and DQB1, around 500 for DQA1, over 600 for DPA1, and under 490 for DPB1. A separate validation cohort of roughly 120 different subjects was used in addition to the roughly 670-subject first cohort. Class I and class II HLA loci were covered by the typing at four-digit resolution. The paper as a whole reports these results and caveats: Roughly uniform sequencing depth across donors was assumed in presence/absence analyses, although this assumption may not hold. A later analysis found that most CMV-associated TCR beta chains appeared HLA-restricted, with HLA associations seemingly driven largely by CMV exposure. Some IMGT-functional V segments, including TRBV6-2 and TRBV6-3, could not be distinguished by the 87-base-pair reads and were therefore excluded. It was suggested by the authors that the approach could potentially be generalized to other disease states and immunological phenotypes. A later genetic analysis associated a missense DCLRE1C variant with V-gene and J-gene trimming of TCR beta chains, and an independent cohort replicated the association. Most TCR sequences were observed very rarely across donors, whereas some public TCRs were present in many individuals. The study gave a list of 150 to 200 TCR beta chains associated with cytomegalovirus. In a later analysis, some 18,000 TCR beta sequences were associated with specific HLA alleles at a false discovery rate of 0.05. Because HLA typing was unavailable for some donors at each locus, only the typed subset was used in association tests. A later analysis reported that several top co-occurrence clusters appeared linked to parvovirus B19, influenza, CMV and Epstein-Barr virus. In this cohort, only TCR beta chains were sequenced, and detectable features were limited by the absence of alpha or paired-chain data. In a later analysis, the rate of TCR association differed among HLA loci, with DRB1 alleles having the most associated TCRs and HLA-C alleles having the fewest. A few of the identified cytomegalovirus-associated TCR beta chains were confirmed in vitro to be specific for cytomegalovirus antigens. In a later genetic analysis, fewer N-insertions in productive TCRs were reported among donors in an Asian-associated ancestry cluster than the approximately 670-donor mean. Cytomegalovirus status was reported to be diagnosed by the classifier with high specificity and sensitivity in both the original and validation cohorts. A later analysis found that HLA-associated TCR beta chains were more clonally expanded and had lower generation probabilities than equally common non-associated chains. Correlated functional status among segregating V segments might reflect linkage disequilibrium, but an unknown experimental factor could not be ruled out. A further reported finding was that TCR beta sequences accurately predicted the HLA-A and HLA-B alleles for most subjects in the first cohort. Because counts were too low, seventeen rarely observed V segments, including chromosome 9 orphons, were excluded from the earlier analysis of around 590 of the donors. In an earlier analysis of approximately 590 of the donors, most TCR beta V segments were observed in productive rearrangements about 90% or about 30% of the time, broadly matching IMGT annotations. A group of highly shared sequence variants was considered likely to be a technical artifact of the sequencing pipeline. When HLA alleles, especially DR and DQ, strongly co-occurred, TCR associations were difficult to assign to individual alleles. Immune exposure information for the cohort was limited to CMV serostatus.

CDR1 and CDR2 are read off the germline V gene (reference sequence) as LNHDA and SQIVND. The junction carries 12 bases between V and J, which are trimmed by 2 bases and 7 bases respectively. The CDR3 holds 14 amino acids from the cysteine to the phenylalanine. The CDR3 DNA has 42 bases and is translated from base 1. This clone was counted a single time. Its antigen target is currently unknown. Base qualities are missing; no much larger clone stands one base away. The method was the immunoSEQ multiplex PCR assay. A mixture of 60 forward primers for TCR Vbeta segments and 13 reverse primers for TCR Jbeta segments was used in the multiplex PCR. The CDR3 region of rearranged TCR beta genes was amplified from genomic DNA by a multiplex PCR assay. On the Illumina HiSeq System, the amplified TCR beta libraries were sequenced as 87-base-pair reads. Processing in the source paper ran as follows. A later analysis counted approximately 76 million unique TCR beta chains across the 700 or so repertoires, and some 11 million of these chains were shared by at least two donors. A nearest-neighbor algorithm error-corrected the raw reads and collapsed the reads into unique sequences, merging closely related sequences to remove PCR and sequencing errors. To assign V, D and J gene segments, CDR3 sequences were aligned to IMGT reference sequences. Each retained sequence needed at least a six-nucleotide match to both a V gene segment and a J gene segment. A rearrangement counted as productive if the CDR3 had no stop codons and remained in frame with V and J, and every other rearrangement counted as non-productive. Following IMGT convention, CDR3 was defined as the stretch from the second conserved V-encoded cysteine up to the conserved J-encoded phenylalanine. The earlier analysis of a few hundred of the donors excluded any sequence lacking an unambiguous match to a single V gene segment. An earlier analysis of almost 600 of the donors classified V segments as functional when productive rearrangements were above 56.7% and as segregating when the standard deviation between donors was above 5%. To diagnose cytomegalovirus status from the catalog of TCR beta chain sequences, a statistical classification framework was built. A later analysis assigned V and J genes by comparing TCR nucleotide sequences with IMGT/GENE-DB human TR gene sequences. The TCRdist pipeline was used in a later analysis to assign CDR3 sequences and most-parsimonious VDJ recombination scenarios. A later analysis defined each TCR beta chain by its CDR3 amino acid sequence plus V-gene family, and excluded reads lacking a unique V-gene family. A later analysis removed roughly 590 highly shared, low-generation-probability nucleotide sequences to deal with suspected cross-contamination and a sequencing artifact. In a later analysis, a clonal expansion index was calculated for each public chain from normalized within-repertoire ranks of inferred template counts. A later analysis computed generation probabilities with a VDJ recombination model fitted to out-of-frame rearrangements, and checked the results against IGoR. Hypergeometric tests were used in a later analysis to score TCR-TCR, TCR-HLA and TCR-CMV co-occurrence, with a repertoire-size bias correction applied to the TCR pairs. To estimate false discovery rates, a later analysis permuted the HLA or CMV assignments 20 times. In a later analysis, co-occurring TCRs were grouped using DBSCAN, and TCRdist sequence similarity was added for clustering within HLA-allele-positive subsets. Repertoires with fewer than 30,000 or more than 120,000 public chains were left out of co-occurrence clustering, as were about five repertoires with anomalous nucleotide sharing. TCRdb carries this immuneACCESS record with in-frame sequences only. Its versions omit some clonotypes, under half of them owing to an unresolved V gene in the studies checked, with the rest unexplained. V and J calls and clone size are as listed in that table; D and trimming were resolved from the DNA. Recorded for this sample are about 200,000 clones; around 84% of them occurred a single time. About 1.7% of the sample comes from the top ten.

The cohort was made up of 500 to 850 healthy bone marrow donors. Cohort members were all nominally healthy when sampled, although unrecorded immune exposures were likely present. The donor was CMV seronegative and was included in the group of hundreds of seronegative cohort members. A peripheral blood sample was collected from each donor, and TCR beta sequencing was performed on peripheral blood mononuclear cells. The Qiagen DNeasy Blood Extraction Kit was used to extract genomic DNA from the blood cell samples. The sequence joins TRBV19 to TRBJ2-4; a tentative D match to TRBD2 spans 6 bases. Sample: PBMCs. The receptor was isolated from a woman under 30 in good health and CMV-seronegative. The CDR3 is CASSITGRENIQYF. In nucleotide form, the sequence is TGTGCCAGTAGTATAACCGGGAGAGAGAACATTCAGTACTTC.